The next 5 T cell receptor beta chains were all read from a single sample in a study of PD-L1 blockade in urothelial cancer. Data came from immunoSEQ multiplex PCR; TCRdb stores just in-frame clones and leaves some out. Among 15,000 or so clones listed, 88% were seen once. The specimen was PBMCs, collected around atezolizumab (anti-PD-L1) treatment. The receptors originated from a man aged 70-80 years with urothelial cancer.

V gene TRBV5-1 combines with J gene TRBJ2-3; 8 nucleotides align to TRBD2. Germline-derived CDR1 and CDR2 are SGHRS and YFSETQ. V shed 6 bases and J 0 bases; nucleotides not matched to a gene: 9. CDR3 length: 16 amino acids. The CDR3 DNA sequence: TGCGCCAGCACGAGGACTAGCTCCCTTAGCACAGATACGCAGTATTTT. It yields the protein CASTRTSSLSTDTQYF.

This chain links TRBV28 with TRBJ2-7; D not certain. Germline CDR1 reads MDHEN; CDR2 reads SYDVKM. Trimming took 6 bases from V and 4 from J, leaving 10 bases between them. CDR3 length equals 12 residues. The chain's CDR3 is CASRGSVYEQYF. CDR3 nucleotides: TGTGCCAGCAGGGGCTCTGTTTACGAGCAGTACTTC.

This clone was picked up a small number of times. The CDR3 here is CASSKQGQGNSPLHF. The CDR3 DNA follows: TGTGCCAGCAGTAAACAGGGTCAAGGGAATTCACCCCTCCACTTT. The chain uses TRBV6-5 and TRBJ1-6; D is perhaps TRBD1 (6 bases). Deletions cut 5 bases from V and 7 bases from J, with 15 bases between. Germline values: CDR1 MNHEY, CDR2 SVGAGI. This CDR3 has 15 amino acids.

The chain couples TRBV6-5 to TRBJ2-7; 11 bases match TRBD2. Per the germline V gene, CDR1 is MNHEY and CDR2 is SVGAGI. After removal of 4 bases from V and 3 bases from J, the junction contained 5 bases not matched to a gene. CDR3 length equals 15 residues. Here the CDR3 reads CASSSTGTSGYEQYF. The CDR3 coding sequence is TGTGCCAGCAGTTCCACCGGGACTAGCGGCTACGAGCAGTACTTC.

V gene TRBV13 combines with J gene TRBJ1-4; 7 nucleotides line up with TRBD1. CDR3 length: 16 residues. V lost 0 bases and J lost 8; bases outside the gene matches: 9. Germline-derived CDR1 and CDR2 are PRHDT and FYEKMQ (reference sequence). As DNA, the CDR3 is TGTGCCAGCAGCTTAGGCCAGGGGGATTCTAGGGAAAAACTGTTTTTT. This codes for CASSLGQGDSREKLFF. Supplemented by reference TRBV13 and TRBJ1-4, the full variable domain reads AAGVIQSPRHLIKEKRETATLKCYPIPRHDTVYWYQQGPGQDPQFLISFYEKMQSDKGSIPDRFSAQQFSDYHSELNMSSLELGDSALYFCASSLGQGDSREKLFFGSGTQLSVL.